This T cell receptor (beta chain) was recorded in a study of cytomegalovirus exposure and HLA in healthy donors. Study results and limitations: Trimming of TCR beta V- and J-genes showed a link, identified in a later analysis, to a missense DCLRE1C variant. In a later analysis, TCR association rates varied by HLA locus: DRB1 most, HLA-C fewest.

To note about this clone: The antigen remains unidentified.

This CDR3 has 15 amino acids. Germline CDR1 SGHTA, CDR2 FQGNSA. V was clipped by 1 base and J by 4 bases; unmatched bases: 5. Primers: 60 Vbeta forward and 13 Jbeta reverse. The table came from immunoSEQ multiplex PCR; TCRdb's copy has only in-frame clones and leaves some out. The sample records around 99,000 clones, roughly 80% being singletons. Input material: PBMCs. The chain carries TRBV7-2 and TRBJ2-7, with 9 positions matching TRBD1. The clonotype comes from a woman between 50 and 59 years old in good health and CMV-seropositive. For the CDR3, the DNA is TGTGCCAGCAGCTTAGTAGGGACAGGGCTGTACGAGCAGTACTTC. Residues: CASSLVGTGLYEQYF.